This TCR beta chain came from a study of response to subunit inactivated influenza vaccine (dated by TCRdb to the late 2010s). About the study as a whole: The study used deep quantitative T cell receptor repertoire profiling to track responses to a trivalent subunit inactivated influenza vaccine.

Looking up the germline V gene yields CDR1 MNHNS and CDR2 SASEGT. The CDR3 numbers 15 residues from cysteine through phenylalanine. Only the CDR3 region is kept as DNA, spanning 45 bases read in frame from base 1. V is shortened by 11 bases, J by 0 bases, and the region joining them spans 17 bases. Broader findings and caveats from the paper: According to the authors, only a limited number of new T cells may be recruited by each seasonal influenza vaccination.

This clonotype was detected only a few times. Its target antigen remains unknown. The input lacks base qualities; no much larger clone sits a single base away. The library relied on RT-PCR. The run used an Illumina HiSeq 2500. TCRdb trimmed public reads at Q25 via fastp, called clones via MiXCR and kept in-frame beta chains. Each entry merges the rows of one CDR3 protein and shows their most common DNA and genes. In this sample the table shows approximately 530,000 distinct CDR3 sequences, under 8.5% of which occur a single time. In total, the top ten clones hold under 15% of the sample. The sample was PBMCs from blood, taken roughly 24 months after vaccination. The TCR comes from a man aged 45 to 75 who received an inactivated influenza vaccine. Donor details come from another sample of the same person, matched by shared clones. The chain employs TRBV6-1 and TRBJ1-5, with the identity of the D gene unclear. The nucleotide sequence reads as follows: TGTGCCTGCCGCCGACCAGACAATAGCAATCAGCCCCAGCATTTT. It translates to CACRRPDNSNQPQHF.